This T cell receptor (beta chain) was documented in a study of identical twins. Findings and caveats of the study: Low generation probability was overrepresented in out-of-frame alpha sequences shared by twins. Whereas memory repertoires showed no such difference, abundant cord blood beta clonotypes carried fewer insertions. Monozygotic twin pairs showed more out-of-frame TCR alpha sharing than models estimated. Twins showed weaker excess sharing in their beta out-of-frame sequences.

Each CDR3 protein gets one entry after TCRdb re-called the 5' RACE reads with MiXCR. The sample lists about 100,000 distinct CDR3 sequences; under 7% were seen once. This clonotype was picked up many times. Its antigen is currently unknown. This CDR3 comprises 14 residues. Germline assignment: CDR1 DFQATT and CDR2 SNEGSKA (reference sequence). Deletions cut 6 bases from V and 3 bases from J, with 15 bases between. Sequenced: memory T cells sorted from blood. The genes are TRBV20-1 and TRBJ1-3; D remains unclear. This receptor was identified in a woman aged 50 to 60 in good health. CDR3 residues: CSAAGSSFGNTIYF. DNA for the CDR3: TGCAGTGCGGCCGGAAGCTCGTTTGGAAACACCATATATTTT.